The TCR beta chain under discussion was sequenced for a study of blood T cell repertoires in COVID-19. The CDR3 has 18 residues. Germline V lookup: CDR1 SGHNT, CDR2 YYREEE (reference sequence). The ends lost 0 bases at V and 4 bases at J; junction bases unmatched: 10. Per the authors' pipeline: Reference gene primer amplification yielded estimated nucleated cell counts. Sequenced by immunoSEQ multiplex PCR; TCRdb stores in-frame clones only, minus some. That table gives V, J and clone size, and the DNA gave D and trimming. The repertoire includes about 150,000 clones, around 80% of them detected once, and around 4% sits in the top ten.

Sample: peripheral blood. This chain links TRBV5-4 with TRBJ2-1; TRBD1 aligns across 10 bases. The receptor was isolated from a man aged 55 to 69 with acute or convalescent COVID-19. CDR3 bases: TGTGCCAGCAGCTTGGGCTTGGTCGGGACAGGGGCTTACAATGAGCAGTTCTTC. Its protein is CASSLGLVGTGAYNEQFF.